This TCR beta chain was retrieved from a study of blood T cell repertoires in COVID-19. Overall study context: The origin of the acute and convalescent COVID-19 samples was the United States, Italy and Spain.

The CDR3 has 16 amino acids. CDR1 is MNHEY, CDR2 SVGAGI, per germline. The trim removed 4 bases at V and 7 bases at J, leaving 10 bases unmatched. Authors' data handling: Estimates of nucleated cell counts were drawn from the amplification of reference gene primers. Produced via immunoSEQ multiplex PCR; TCRdb's table is partial and in-frame only. That table is the source of V, J and clone size, and D and trimming were worked out from the DNA. In the table there are a few hundred thousand clones, about 83% of which are singletons. Participants were aged roughly 18 to 89 years, lived in about two dozen US areas, and enrolled virtually.

This sequence originates from a woman aged 40 to 55 who had recovered from COVID-19. This sequence joins TRBV6-5 and TRBJ2-2, with TRBD1 matching over 9 bases. The sequencing sample was made of PBMCs or T cells enriched from blood (not recorded which). The CDR3 DNA reads as TGTGCCAGCAGTTCCTTCGGACAGGGGAGGAGCGGGGAGCTGTTTTTT. Protein product: CASSSFGQGRSGELFF.